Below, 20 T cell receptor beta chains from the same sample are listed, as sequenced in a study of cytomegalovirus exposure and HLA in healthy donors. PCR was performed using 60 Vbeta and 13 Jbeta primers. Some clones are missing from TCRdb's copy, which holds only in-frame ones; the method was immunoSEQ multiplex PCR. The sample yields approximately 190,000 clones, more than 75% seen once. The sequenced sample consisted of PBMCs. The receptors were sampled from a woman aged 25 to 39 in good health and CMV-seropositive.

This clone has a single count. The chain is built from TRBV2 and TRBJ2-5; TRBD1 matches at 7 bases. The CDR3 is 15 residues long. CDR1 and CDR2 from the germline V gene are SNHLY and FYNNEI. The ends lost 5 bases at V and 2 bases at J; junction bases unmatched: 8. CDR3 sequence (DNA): TGTGCCAGCAGTCCTTTGACAGGGAAACAAGAGACCCAGTACTTC. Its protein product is CASSPLTGKQETQYF.

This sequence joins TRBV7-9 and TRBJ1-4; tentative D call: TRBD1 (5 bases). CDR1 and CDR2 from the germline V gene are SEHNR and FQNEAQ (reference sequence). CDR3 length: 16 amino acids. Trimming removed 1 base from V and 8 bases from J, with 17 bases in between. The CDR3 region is CASSLGGRGRPEKLFF. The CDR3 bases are TGTGCCAGCAGCTTAGGGGGGAGGGGACGGCCAGAAAAACTGTTTTTT.

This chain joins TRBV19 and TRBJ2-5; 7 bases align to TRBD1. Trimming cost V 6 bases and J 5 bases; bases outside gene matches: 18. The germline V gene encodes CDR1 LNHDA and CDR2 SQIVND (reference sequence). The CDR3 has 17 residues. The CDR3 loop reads CASSQRSLAGGWETQYF. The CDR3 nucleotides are TGTGCCAGTAGCCAAAGGTCGTTGGCAGGGGGTTGGGAGACCCAGTACTTC. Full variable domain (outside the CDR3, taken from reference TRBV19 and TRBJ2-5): DGGITQSPKYLFRKEGQNVTLSCEQNLNHDAMYWYRQDPGQGLRLIYYSQIVNDFQKGDIAEGYSVSREKKESFPLTVTSAQKNPTAFYLCASSQRSLAGGWETQYFGPGTRLLVL.

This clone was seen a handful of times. The chain's CDR3 is CASSSRAFDPGELFF. DNA for the CDR3: TGCGCCAGCAGCTCCAGGGCTTTTGACCCCGGGGAGCTGTTTTTT. The chain carries TRBV5-1 and TRBJ2-2, with a possible D match to TRBD1 (5 bases). CDR3 length equals 15 residues. Germline V gives CDR1 SGHRS, CDR2 YFSETQ. Trimming cost V 3 bases and J 6 bases, with 15 bases left between them.

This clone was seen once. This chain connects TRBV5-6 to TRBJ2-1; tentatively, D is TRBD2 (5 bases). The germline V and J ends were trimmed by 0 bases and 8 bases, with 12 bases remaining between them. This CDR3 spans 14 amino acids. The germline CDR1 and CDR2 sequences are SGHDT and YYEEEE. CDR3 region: CASSLAGIAHEQFF. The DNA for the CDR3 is TGTGCCAGCAGCTTGGCCGGGATAGCTCATGAGCAGTTCTTC.

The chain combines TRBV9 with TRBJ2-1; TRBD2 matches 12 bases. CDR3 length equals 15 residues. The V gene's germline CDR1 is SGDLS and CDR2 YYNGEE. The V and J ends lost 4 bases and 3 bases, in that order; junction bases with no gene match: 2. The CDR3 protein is CASSLLAGGYNEQFF. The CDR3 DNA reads TGTGCCAGCAGCCTACTAGCGGGGGGCTACAATGAGCAGTTCTTC.

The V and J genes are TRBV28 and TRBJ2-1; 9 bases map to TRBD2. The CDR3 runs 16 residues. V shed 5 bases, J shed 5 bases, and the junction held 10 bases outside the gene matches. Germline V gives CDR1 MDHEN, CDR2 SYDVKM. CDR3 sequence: CASSLRREGLNNEQFF. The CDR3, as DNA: TGTGCCAGCAGTCTCCGGCGGGAGGGCCTCAACAATGAGCAGTTCTTC. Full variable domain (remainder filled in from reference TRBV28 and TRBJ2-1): DVKVTQSSRYLVKRTGEKVFLECVQDMDHENMFWYRQDPGLGLRLIYFSYDVKMKEKGDIPEGYSVSREKKERFSLILESASTNQTSMYLCASSLRREGLNNEQFFGPGTRLTVL.

DNA for the CDR3: TGTGCCAGCAGTGTTAGGACAGGGGGCTTTGGCTACACCTTC. The encoded protein is CASSVRTGGFGYTF. V usage is TRBV2 and J usage is TRBJ1-2, with 11 nucleotides matching TRBD1. The germline CDR1 and CDR2 sequences are SNHLY and FYNNEI. CDR3 length: 14 residues. J lost 7 bases, V lost 4 bases, and 5 bases had no gene match.

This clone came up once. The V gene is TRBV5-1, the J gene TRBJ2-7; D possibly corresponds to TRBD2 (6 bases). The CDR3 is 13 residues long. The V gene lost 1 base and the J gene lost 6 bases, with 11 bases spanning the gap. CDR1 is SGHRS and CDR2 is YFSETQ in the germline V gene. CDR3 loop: CASSLTSYTEQYF. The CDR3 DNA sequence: TGCGCCAGCAGCTTGACTAGCTATACCGAGCAGTACTTC.

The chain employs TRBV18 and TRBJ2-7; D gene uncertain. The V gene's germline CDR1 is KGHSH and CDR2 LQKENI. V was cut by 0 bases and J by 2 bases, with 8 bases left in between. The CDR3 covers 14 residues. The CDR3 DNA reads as TGTGCCAGCTCACCACCGTACAGTCCCTACGAGCAGTACTTC. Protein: CASSPPYSPYEQYF.

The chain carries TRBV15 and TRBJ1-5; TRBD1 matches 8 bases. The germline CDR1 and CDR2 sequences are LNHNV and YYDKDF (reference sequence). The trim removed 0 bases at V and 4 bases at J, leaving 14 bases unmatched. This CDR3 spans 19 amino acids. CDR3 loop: CATSRDLAKTDRANQPQHF. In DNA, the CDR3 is TGTGCCACCAGCAGAGATCTCGCAAAAACGGACAGGGCAAATCAGCCCCAGCATTTT.

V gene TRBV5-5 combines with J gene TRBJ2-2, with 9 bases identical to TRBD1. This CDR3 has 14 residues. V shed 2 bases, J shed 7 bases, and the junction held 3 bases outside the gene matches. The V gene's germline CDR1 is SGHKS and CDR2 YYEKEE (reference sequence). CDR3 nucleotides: TGTGCCAGCAGCTTTTGGACAGGGGACGGGGAGCTGTTTTTT. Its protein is CASSFWTGDGELFF.

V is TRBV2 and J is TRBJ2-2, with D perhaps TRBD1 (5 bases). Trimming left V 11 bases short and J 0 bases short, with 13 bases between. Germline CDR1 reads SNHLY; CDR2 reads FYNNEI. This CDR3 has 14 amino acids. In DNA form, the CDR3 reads TGTGCCGCGTCGGACAACGCGAACACCGGGGAGCTGTTTTTT. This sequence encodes CAASDNANTGELFF.

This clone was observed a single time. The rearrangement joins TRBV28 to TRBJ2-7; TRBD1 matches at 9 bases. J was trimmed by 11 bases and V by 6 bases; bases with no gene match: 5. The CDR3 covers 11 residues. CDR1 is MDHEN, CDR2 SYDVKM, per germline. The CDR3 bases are TGTGCCAGCAGGGCTAGACAGGGGGAGTACTTC. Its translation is CASRARQGEYF. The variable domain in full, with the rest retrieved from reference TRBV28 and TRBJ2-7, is DVKVTQSSRYLVKRTGEKVFLECVQDMDHENMFWYRQDPGLGLRLIYFSYDVKMKEKGDIPEGYSVSREKKERFSLILESASTNQTSMYLCASRARQGEYFGPGTRLTVT.

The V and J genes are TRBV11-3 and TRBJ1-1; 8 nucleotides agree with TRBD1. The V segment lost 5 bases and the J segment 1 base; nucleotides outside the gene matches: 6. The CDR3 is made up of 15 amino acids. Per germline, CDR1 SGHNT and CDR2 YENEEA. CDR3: CASSPGGTGNTEAFF. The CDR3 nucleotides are TGTGCCAGCAGCCCAGGAGGGACAGGGAACACTGAAGCTTTCTTT.

The CDR3 DNA sequence: TGCGCCAGCAGCCAAATTGGGGCCGGCGGGAATGGCTACACCTTC. Translated, it gives CASSQIGAGGNGYTF. V is TRBV4-1 and J is TRBJ1-2, with a tentative D call TRBD1 (5 bases). Germline CDR1 and CDR2: MGHRA and YSYEKL. Trimming stripped 2 bases from V and 6 bases from J, with 16 bases between. This CDR3 contains 15 residues.

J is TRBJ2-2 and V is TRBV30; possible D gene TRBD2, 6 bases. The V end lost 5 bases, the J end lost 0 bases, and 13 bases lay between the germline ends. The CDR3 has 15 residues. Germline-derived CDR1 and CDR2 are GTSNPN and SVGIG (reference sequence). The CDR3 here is CAWDRTTTNTGELFF. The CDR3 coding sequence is TGTGCCTGGGACCGGACTACTACGAACACCGGGGAGCTGTTTTTT.

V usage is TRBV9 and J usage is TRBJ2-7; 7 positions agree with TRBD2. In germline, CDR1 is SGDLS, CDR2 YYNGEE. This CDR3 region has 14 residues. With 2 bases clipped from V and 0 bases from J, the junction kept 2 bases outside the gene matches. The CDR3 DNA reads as TGTGCCAGCAGCGTCGGGACTACCTCCTACGAGCAGTACTTC. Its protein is CASSVGTTSYEQYF. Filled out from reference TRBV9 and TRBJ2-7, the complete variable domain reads DSGVTQTPKHLITATGQRVTLRCSPRSGDLSVYWYQQSLDQGLQFLIQYYNGEERAKGNILERFSAQQFPDLHSELNLSSLELGDSALYFCASSVGTTSYEQYFGPGTRLTVT.

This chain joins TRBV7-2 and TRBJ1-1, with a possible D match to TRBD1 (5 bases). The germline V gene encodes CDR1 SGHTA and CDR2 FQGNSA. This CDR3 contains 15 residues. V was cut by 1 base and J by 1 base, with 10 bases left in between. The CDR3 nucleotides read TGTGCCAGCAGCTTAGATCCAGGGTCGAACACTGAAGCTTTCTTT. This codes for CASSLDPGSNTEAFF.

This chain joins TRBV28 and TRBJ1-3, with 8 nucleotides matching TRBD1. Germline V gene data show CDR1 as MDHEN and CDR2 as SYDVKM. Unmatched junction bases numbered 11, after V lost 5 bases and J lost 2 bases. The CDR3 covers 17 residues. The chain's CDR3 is CASSPHRQGRTGNTIYF. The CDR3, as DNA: TGTGCCAGCAGTCCCCACCGACAGGGGAGAACTGGAAACACCATATATTTT.